What follows is one T cell receptor beta chain and its context. Its antigen is still unknown. The sample originates from a study of human T cells and chemical hapten exposure. Study outcomes and limitations: Compared with pre-sensitization or healthy control sets, expanded TCRs clustered more.

One entry per CDR3 protein results from TCRdb running MiXCR on the RACE reads. This table has roughly 120,000 distinct CDR3 sequences, 9% to 9.5% appearing once. Time point in this sample: patch test 2, 6 weeks after DPC sensitization. Stated treatment: therapeutic diphenylcyclopropenone sensitization with weekly scalp DPC. Between the trimmed V and J ends, which lost 0 bases and 4 bases, there was a span of 15 bases. CDR1 is ENHRY and CDR2 is SYGVKD in the germline V gene. The CDR3 loop spans 16 amino acids. Sample: whole blood, taken in connection with sensitization to the hapten diphenylcyclopropenone (DPC). This TCR was sampled from a woman aged 35 to 49 with alopecia areata. Some clones in this sample may be carry-over from other donors' samples. The J gene is TRBJ1-2, the V gene TRBV10-3, with no clear D. CDR3 sequence: CAISESEGGRRYGYTF. In DNA form, the CDR3 reads TGTGCCATCAGTGAGTCTGAGGGAGGGAGACGCTATGGCTACACCTTC.